Shown below are 24 T cell receptor beta chains from a single sample sequenced in a study of persistence of HIV-infected CD4 T cells. Cells were stimulated nonspecifically with anti-CD3/anti-CD28 magnetic beads. CD4+ T cells upregulating both CD40 ligand and CD69 were sorted as responding cells. The immunoSEQ assay was version 4, run in survey mode. Here immunoSEQ multiplex PCR was the method, and the copy in TCRdb shows in-frame clones only, minus some. The sample has 35,000 to 55,000 clones; more than 80% are singletons. Their antigens are not known. The sequencing here drew on CD4+ T cells sorted from PBMCs after roughly 19-hour stimulation, taken from a patient who received antiretroviral therapy. Receptor source: an adult man with HIV who was CMV-seropositive.

The rearrangement links TRBV3-1 (or the pseudogene TRBV3-2) to TRBJ1-3; 8 nucleotides align to TRBD1. Germline lookup yields CDR1 LGHDT and CDR2 YNNKEL (reference sequence). Unmatched junction bases numbered 7, after V lost 5 bases and J lost 7 bases. The CDR3 consists of 14 residues. The CDR3 DNA is TGTGCCAGCAGCGGAGGACAGGGATTTAACACCATATATTTT. Its translation: CASSGGQGFNTIYF.

The chain employs TRBV6-5 and TRBJ1-2; D is unresolved. CDR3 size: 13 residues. Between the trimmed V and J ends, which lost 8 bases and 7 bases, there was a span of 17 bases. Germline-derived CDR1 and CDR2 are MNHEY and SVGAGI. The DNA for the CDR3 is TGTGCCAGCTCCCAGTCCCCAGTTAGTGGCTACACCTTC. It is translated as CASSQSPVSGYTF.

Comment on this clone: Other DNA sequences in the same sample also yield this CDR3. V and J are TRBV2 and TRBJ2-7; TRBD2 is a possible D gene (5 bases). The CDR3 contains 12 residues. Germline values: CDR1 SNHLY, CDR2 FYNNEI. V was cut by 8 bases and J by 0 bases, with 8 bases left in between. CDR3 loop: CASRGGSYEQYF. The CDR3, as DNA: TGTGCCAGCCGTGGAGGCTCCTACGAGCAGTACTTC.

The chain combines TRBV3-1 (or the pseudogene TRBV3-2) with TRBJ1-5, with 8 bases matching TRBD1. Germline assignment: CDR1 LGHDT and CDR2 YNNKEL (reference sequence). The trim removed 0 bases at V and 7 bases at J, leaving 5 bases unmatched. This CDR3 has 15 amino acids. CDR3 residues: CASSQDSGGYQPQHF. The DNA of the CDR3 is TGTGCCAGCAGCCAAGACTCAGGGGGCTACCAGCCCCAGCATTTT.

V gene TRBV27 combines with J gene TRBJ1-1, with D hard to call. V was shortened by 0 bases and J by 0 bases, with 14 bases between the two germline ends. CDR3 size: 17 residues. Germline assignment: CDR1 MNHEY and CDR2 SMNVEV (reference sequence). The CDR3 DNA sequence: TGTGCCAGCAGTTTATCGACCGGCTCCTCTTTGAACACTGAAGCTTTCTTT. Encoded protein: CASSLSTGSSLNTEAFF.

V and J are TRBV25-1 and TRBJ1-2; 9 nucleotides match TRBD1. The CDR3 consists of 13 residues. Per germline, CDR1 MGHDK and CDR2 SYGVNS. J gave up 4 bases and V 7 bases, and 4 bases lay outside the gene matches. DNA of the CDR3: TGTGCCAGCAAGCCGGGACAGGGCTATGGCTACACCTTC. Its translation is CASKPGQGYGYTF.

This clone was counted a single time. The chain combines TRBV6-6 with TRBJ1-1; 10 bases line up with TRBD1. There are 15 residues in the CDR3. The V gene's germline CDR1 is MNHNY and CDR2 SVGAGI (reference sequence). V was pared by 2 bases and J by 4 bases, with 4 bases of the junction left unmatched. The CDR3 reads CASSYPGQGGTEAFF. The CDR3 DNA reads as TGTGCCAGCAGTTACCCCGGACAGGGGGGCACTGAAGCTTTCTTT.

V is TRBV3-1 (or the pseudogene TRBV3-2) and J is TRBJ2-7; D is undetermined. With 1 base removed from V and 0 bases from J, the gap between germline ends came to 4 bases. The CDR3 has 13 amino acids. CDR1 and CDR2 (germline): LGHDT, YNNKEL (reference sequence). Here the CDR3 reads CASSQASSYEQYF. CDR3 nucleotide sequence: TGTGCCAGCAGCCAAGCCAGCTCCTACGAGCAGTACTTC.

This clone has a handful of counts. The chain combines TRBV7-8 with TRBJ1-6; the D is unclear. V lost 2 bases to trimming and J lost 9 bases, with 11 bases between them. The CDR3 loop spans 14 amino acids. Germline-derived CDR1 and CDR2 are SGHVS and FQNEAQ. This CDR3 reads CASSLRNSASPLHF. CDR3 bases: TGTGCCAGCAGCTTAAGGAACAGCGCTTCACCCCTCCACTTT.

V and J are TRBV20-1 and TRBJ2-7; 9 bases align to TRBD1. The CDR3 is 15 residues long. After removal of 3 bases from V and 2 bases from J, the junction contained 8 bases not matched to a gene. CDR1 is DFQATT and CDR2 is SNEGSKA in the germline V gene (reference sequence). CDR3 in amino acids: CSASHAGTGTYEQYF. CDR3 in DNA: TGCAGTGCTAGTCATGCCGGGACAGGGACCTACGAGCAGTACTTC.

The chain links TRBV5-1 to TRBJ2-1, with TRBD2 matching 13 bases. Trimming took 0 bases from V and 0 from J; bases not matched to a gene: 6. Per the germline V gene, CDR1 is SGHRS and CDR2 is YFSETQ. This CDR3 has 19 residues. The CDR3 DNA reads TGCGCCAGCAGCTTGGGGACTAGCGGGGGCCCGAGCTCCTACAATGAGCAGTTCTTC. Translated: CASSLGTSGGPSSYNEQFF. Using reference TRBV5-1 and TRBJ2-1 for the parts outside the CDR3, the full variable domain is KAGVTQTPRYLIKTRGQQVTLSCSPISGHRSVSWYQQTPGQGLQFLFEYFSETQRNKGNFPGRFSGRQFSNSRSEMNVSTLELGDSALYLCASSLGTSGGPSSYNEQFFGPGTRLTVL.

The CDR3 loop is CASSPSGGASNEQFF. The CDR3, as DNA: TGTGCCAGCAGCCCTAGCGGGGGGGCCTCCAATGAGCAGTTCTTC. The V gene is TRBV7-7, the J gene TRBJ2-1; 12 bases line up with TRBD2. V was pared by 5 bases and J by 6 bases, with 5 bases of the junction left unmatched. The germline V gene encodes CDR1 SSHAT and CDR2 FNYEAQ (reference sequence). The CDR3 has 15 residues. The full variable domain, its missing parts supplied by reference TRBV7-7 and TRBJ2-1, is GAGVSQSPRYKVTKRGQDVTLRCDPISSHATLYWYQQALGQGPEFLTYFNYEAQPDKSGLPSDRFSAERPEGSISTLTIQRTEQRDSAMYRCASSPSGGASNEQFFGPGTRLTVL.

The chain combines TRBV6-5 with TRBJ2-1; D may be TRBD1 (5 bases). Germline V gene sequence: CDR1 MNHEY, CDR2 SVGAGI. The germline V and J ends were trimmed by 2 bases and 5 bases, with 10 bases remaining between them. This CDR3 spans 14 amino acids. CDR3 sequence reads: CASSYERTNNEQFF. The CDR3 coding sequence is TGTGCCAGCAGTTACGAACGGACAAACAATGAGCAGTTCTTC.

This chain uses TRBV5-1 with TRBJ2-2; unclear D gene. V was pared by 0 bases and J by 1 base, with 16 bases between. The CDR3 covers 18 residues. Germline-derived CDR1 and CDR2 are SGHRS and YFSETQ. For the CDR3, the DNA is TGCGCCAGCAGCTTGGATCCGGTCGGACGGTTGAACACCGGGGAGCTGTTTTTT. Its protein product is CASSLDPVGRLNTGELFF.

To note about this clone: Other DNA sequences in the same sample also yield this CDR3. The chain combines TRBV18 with TRBJ2-5, with D possibly TRBD2 on 6 matching bases. Between the trimmed V and J ends, which lost 4 bases and 2 bases, there was a span of 8 bases. Germline-derived CDR1 and CDR2 are KGHSH and LQKENI. CDR3 length equals 13 residues. CDR3 nucleotide sequence: TGTGCCAGCTCACTGGGACTTCAAGAGACCCAGTACTTC. Translated: CASSLGLQETQYF.

This clone came up once. V gene TRBV6-5 combines with J gene TRBJ1-5; a possible D gene is TRBD1 (5 bases). The CDR3 has 15 amino acids. V lost 0 bases and J lost 2, with 8 bases in between. The germline V gene encodes CDR1 MNHEY and CDR2 SVGAGI. The CDR3 protein is CASSYSGRGNQPQHF. The CDR3 DNA sequence: TGTGCCAGCAGTTACTCGGGCAGGGGCAATCAGCCCCAGCATTTT.

Notes on this clone: Other DNA sequences within the sample encode an identical CDR3. V is TRBV29-1 and J is TRBJ2-1; D remains unclear. V was trimmed by 2 bases and J by 4 bases, leaving 6 bases between them. The CDR3 contains 12 residues. Looked up from germline, CDR1 is SQVTM and CDR2 is ANQGSEA. CDR3 loop: CSVERVYNEQFF. In nucleotides, the CDR3 is TGCAGCGTTGAAAGGGTGTACAATGAGCAGTTCTTC.

The gene calls are TRBV10-1 and TRBJ2-2; the match to TRBD2 covers 7 bases. The germline V gene has CDR1 WNHNN and CDR2 SYGVQD (reference sequence). Trimming at V came to 10 bases and at J to 4 bases, leaving 6 bases not matched to a gene. CDR3 length equals 13 residues. CDR3 region: CATRAGPTGELFF. The CDR3 region has the DNA TGCGCCACAAGAGCGGGGCCCACCGGGGAGCTGTTTTTT.

V and J are TRBV27 and TRBJ2-5, with 11 bases fitting TRBD1. CDR1 MNHEY and CDR2 SMNVEV come from the germline V gene (reference sequence). This CDR3 has 16 amino acids. V lost 4 bases and J lost 2; bases outside the gene matches: 6. Here the CDR3 reads CASSWRGQGVQETQYF. In DNA form, the CDR3 reads TGTGCCAGCAGTTGGCGGGGACAGGGGGTTCAAGAGACCCAGTACTTC.

The rearrangement links TRBV5-1 to TRBJ2-3, with 8 bases fitting TRBD2. The CDR3 extends over 14 amino acids. Trimming took 6 bases from V and 3 from J; bases not matched to a gene: 6. Germline CDR1 is SGHRS and CDR2 is YFSETQ. CDR3 nucleotides: TGCGCCAGCAAAGCGGGGGAGAGAACAGATACGCAGTATTTT. It translates to CASKAGERTDTQYF.

In DNA, the CDR3 is TGCGCCAGCAGCCCCACCGGGGGGACTCAAGAGACCCAGTACTTC. Translated: CASSPTGGTQETQYF. The chain recombines TRBV5-1 with TRBJ2-5; 7 bases align to TRBD2. CDR1 and CDR2 from the germline V gene are SGHRS and YFSETQ. CDR3 length: 15 residues. The V gene end was trimmed by 4 bases and the J gene end by 2 bases; junction bases not matched to a gene: 8.

The rearrangement uses TRBV11-3 and TRBJ2-3, with TRBD1 matching 7 bases. From germline, CDR1 is SGHNT and CDR2 YENEEA. V shed 1 base, J shed 6 bases, and the junction held 4 bases outside the gene matches. This CDR3 has 14 residues. This CDR3 reads CASSLGQGEDTQYF. The CDR3 region has the DNA TGTGCCAGCAGCTTAGGACAGGGTGAGGATACGCAGTATTTT. Full variable domain (outside the CDR3, taken from reference TRBV11-3 and TRBJ2-3): EAGVVQSPRYKIIEKKQPVAFWCNPISGHNTLYWYLQNLGQGPELLIRYENEEAVDDSQLPKDRFSAERLKGVDSTLKIQPAELGDSAVYLCASSLGQGEDTQYFGPGTRLTVL.

CDR3: CATAPGTGLGGELFF. Written as DNA, the CDR3 is TGTGCCACCGCTCCCGGGACAGGGCTGGGCGGGGAGCTGTTTTTT. The rearrangement uses TRBV24-1 and TRBJ2-2; 9 bases are shared with TRBD1. Germline V gives CDR1 KGHDR, CDR2 SFDVKD. The CDR3 sequence is 15 residues long. V lost 9 bases to trimming and J lost 7 bases; unmatched junction nucleotides: 11.

V usage is TRBV19 and J usage is TRBJ2-7; 7 bases are shared with TRBD1. The CDR3 has 13 residues. CDR1 and CDR2 from the germline V gene are LNHDA and SQIVND (reference sequence). The ends lost 5 bases at V and 2 bases at J; junction bases unmatched: 3. The CDR3 protein is CASSAQGAYEQYF. The DNA of the CDR3 is TGTGCCAGTAGTGCCCAGGGGGCCTACGAGCAGTACTTC.